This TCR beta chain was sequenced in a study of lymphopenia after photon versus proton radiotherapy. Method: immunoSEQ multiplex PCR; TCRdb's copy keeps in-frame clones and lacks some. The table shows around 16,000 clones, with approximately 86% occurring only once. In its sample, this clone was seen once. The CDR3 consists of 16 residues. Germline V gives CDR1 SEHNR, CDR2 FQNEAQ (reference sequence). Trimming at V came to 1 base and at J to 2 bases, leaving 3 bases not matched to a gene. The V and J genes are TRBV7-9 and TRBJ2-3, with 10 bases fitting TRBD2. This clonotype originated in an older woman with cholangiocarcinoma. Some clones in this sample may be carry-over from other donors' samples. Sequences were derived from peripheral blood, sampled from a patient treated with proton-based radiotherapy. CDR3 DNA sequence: TGTGCCAGCAGCTTAGGTAGCGGGAGGATCACAGATACGCAGTATTTT. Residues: CASSLGSGRITDTQYF.